This is a list of T cell receptor beta chains from one sample in a study of blood T cell repertoires in COVID-19. Sequencing was performed with immunoSEQ multiplex PCR; in TCRdb, only in-frame clones are kept and a portion is missing. The sample records under 65,000 clones, around nine tenths being singletons. Material: peripheral blood. These receptor sequences come from a man older than 75 with acute or convalescent COVID-19. Both conserved end residues are part of each CDR3. Each record gives: J gene, V gene, clone size, D gene, CDR3 protein, CDR3 DNA. The D gene is left open where the match is weak. Size is stated for part of the rows, as once, few or many counts, or as a class when the clone is expanded.

j_call: TRBJ1-1
v_call: TRBV15
clone_size: NA
d_call: TRBD1
cdr3_aa: CATSRVWDSTGVRAFF
cdr3_nt: TGTGCCACCAGCAGAGTATGGGACAGCACCGGAGTTCGGGCTTTCTTT

j_call: TRBJ1-2
v_call: TRBV10-3
clone_size: NA
d_call: NA
cdr3_aa: CAISEPIGYGYTF
cdr3_nt: TGTGCCATCAGTGAGCCGATCGGCTATGGCTACACCTTC

j_call: TRBJ2-7
v_call: TRBV7-2
clone_size: NA
d_call: NA
cdr3_aa: CASSKGSGEQYF
cdr3_nt: TGTGCCAGCAGCAAGGGGTCGGGCGAGCAGTACTTC

j_call: TRBJ2-7
v_call: TRBV6-5
clone_size: NA
d_call: NA
cdr3_aa: CASTRQVFDSYEQYF
cdr3_nt: TGTGCCAGCACCCGACAGGTCTTCGACTCCTACGAGCAGTACTTC

j_call: TRBJ2-3
v_call: TRBV6-5
clone_size: NA
d_call: TRBD1
cdr3_aa: CASNEQGLAQYF
cdr3_nt: TGTGCCAGCAACGAACAGGGGTTGGCGCAGTATTTT

j_call: TRBJ2-7
v_call: TRBV30
clone_size: NA
d_call: NA
cdr3_aa: CAWSPGNLYEQYF
cdr3_nt: TGTGCCTGGAGTCCCGGGAACCTCTACGAGCAGTACTTC

j_call: TRBJ2-3
v_call: TRBV12-5
clone_size: NA
d_call: NA
cdr3_aa: CASGFWTDTDTQYF
cdr3_nt: TGTGCTAGTGGTTTCTGGACAGACACAGATACGCAGTATTTT

j_call: TRBJ1-4
v_call: TRBV28
clone_size: once
d_call: NA
cdr3_aa: CASSPFTENEKLFF
cdr3_nt: TGTGCCAGCAGTCCCTTCACAGAAAATGAAAAACTGTTTTTT

j_call: TRBJ2-2
v_call: TRBV19
clone_size: NA
d_call: NA
cdr3_aa: CASSKQQGSTGELFF
cdr3_nt: TGTGCCAGTAGTAAACAACAGGGATCAACCGGGGAGCTGTTTTTT

j_call: TRBJ1-2
v_call: TRBV9
clone_size: NA
d_call: TRBD1
cdr3_aa: CASSPGAGTGFLGLDGYTF
cdr3_nt: TGTGCCAGCAGCCCCGGGGCCGGGACAGGGTTCCTCGGTTTGGATGGCTACACCTTC

j_call: TRBJ2-1
v_call: TRBV11-2
clone_size: few
d_call: TRBD2
cdr3_aa: CASSLGTSGGWHNEQFF
cdr3_nt: TGTGCCAGCAGCTTAGGGACTAGCGGGGGTTGGCACAATGAGCAGTTCTTC

j_call: TRBJ1-5
v_call: TRBV30
clone_size: NA
d_call: NA
cdr3_aa: CAWSDLATSAPQHF
cdr3_nt: TGTGCCTGGAGTGATCTAGCCACCTCGGCGCCCCAGCATTTT

j_call: TRBJ2-1
v_call: TRBV11-2
clone_size: once
d_call: NA
cdr3_aa: CASSPGTYGEQFF
cdr3_nt: TGTGCCAGCAGCCCCGGGACTTATGGTGAGCAGTTCTTC

j_call: TRBJ2-3
v_call: TRBV24-1
clone_size: NA
d_call: TRBD2
cdr3_aa: CATRGTSGGAASTDTQYF
cdr3_nt: TGTGCCACCAGGGGGACTAGCGGGGGGGCCGCTAGCACAGATACGCAGTATTTT

j_call: TRBJ2-1
v_call: TRBV5-1
clone_size: once
d_call: TRBD2
cdr3_aa: CASSQTSGAYNEQFF
cdr3_nt: TGCGCCAGCAGCCAGACTAGCGGGGCGTACAATGAGCAGTTCTTC

j_call: TRBJ1-4
v_call: TRBV6-5
clone_size: NA
d_call: TRBD1
cdr3_aa: CASSSTGLFDEKLFF
cdr3_nt: TGTGCCAGCAGTTCGACAGGGCTATTTGATGAAAAACTGTTTTTT

j_call: TRBJ1-5
v_call: TRBV5-6
clone_size: NA
d_call: NA
cdr3_aa: CASSLAGMISGHNQPQHF
cdr3_nt: TGTGCCAGCAGCTTGGCAGGGATGATAAGTGGGCACAATCAGCCCCAGCATTTT

j_call: TRBJ2-5
v_call: TRBV7-9
clone_size: many
d_call: NA
cdr3_aa: CASSLALGGEGETQYF
cdr3_nt: TGTGCCAGCAGCTTAGCGTTAGGGGGAGAAGGAGAGACCCAGTACTTC

j_call: TRBJ1-6
v_call: TRBV5-6
clone_size: NA
d_call: NA
cdr3_aa: CASSFLGTLNSPLHF
cdr3_nt: TGTGCCAGCAGCTTTTTGGGGACACTTAATTCACCCCTCCACTTT

j_call: TRBJ2-7
v_call: TRBV18
clone_size: NA
d_call: TRBD1
cdr3_aa: CASQRDSSYEQYF
cdr3_nt: TGTGCCAGCCAACGGGACAGCTCCTACGAGCAGTACTTC

j_call: TRBJ2-3
v_call: TRBV11-1
clone_size: once
d_call: TRBD1
cdr3_aa: CASSSGQGINTQYF
cdr3_nt: TGTGCCAGCAGCTCAGGACAGGGGATTAATACGCAGTATTTT

j_call: TRBJ2-2
v_call: TRBV5-1
clone_size: NA
d_call: NA
cdr3_aa: CASSQMGGASFTGELFF
cdr3_nt: TGCGCCAGCAGCCAGATGGGCGGGGCGTCGTTCACCGGGGAGCTGTTTTTT

j_call: TRBJ2-1
v_call: TRBV6-6
clone_size: NA
d_call: NA
cdr3_aa: CASSPRLQNLNVNEQFF
cdr3_nt: TGTGCCAGCAGTCCTCGTCTCCAGAATCTTAACGTCAATGAGCAGTTCTTC

j_call: TRBJ2-7
v_call: TRBV29-1
clone_size: NA
d_call: TRBD1
cdr3_aa: CSVRGTGGFEQYF
cdr3_nt: TGCAGCGTACGCGGGACAGGGGGCTTTGAGCAGTACTTC

j_call: TRBJ2-5
v_call: TRBV7-9
clone_size: NA
d_call: TRBD1
cdr3_aa: CASSWIGTGLGETQYF
cdr3_nt: TGTGCCAGCAGCTGGATAGGGACAGGGCTAGGAGAGACCCAGTACTTC

j_call: TRBJ1-2
v_call: TRBV27
clone_size: NA
d_call: NA
cdr3_aa: CASSLSLRGGANYGYTF
cdr3_nt: TGTGCCAGCAGTTTATCGCTTCGCGGGGGAGCTAACTATGGCTACACCTTC

j_call: TRBJ1-3
v_call: TRBV4-2
clone_size: few
d_call: TRBD1
cdr3_aa: CASSQDIYGQGGGNTIYF
cdr3_nt: TGTGCCAGCAGCCAAGATATTTATGGACAGGGAGGTGGAAACACCATATATTTT

j_call: TRBJ2-1
v_call: TRBV7-2
clone_size: NA
d_call: TRBD2
cdr3_aa: CASSFGGGAPNEQFF
cdr3_nt: TGTGCCAGCAGCTTCGGCGGGGGGGCGCCCAATGAGCAGTTCTTC

j_call: TRBJ2-2
v_call: TRBV5-1
clone_size: NA
d_call: NA
cdr3_aa: CASSYLGATGELFF
cdr3_nt: TGCGCCAGCAGCTACCTGGGGGCGACCGGGGAGCTGTTTTTT

j_call: TRBJ1-4
v_call: TRBV5-1
clone_size: once
d_call: TRBD1
cdr3_aa: CASSLQGTGGEKLFF
cdr3_nt: TGCGCCAGCAGCCTCCAAGGGACAGGGGGAGAAAAACTGTTTTTT

j_call: TRBJ1-2
v_call: TRBV7-9
clone_size: NA
d_call: NA
cdr3_aa: CASSPPGGMGGYTF
cdr3_nt: TGTGCCAGCAGCCCACCGGGAGGGATGGGGGGCTACACCTTC

j_call: TRBJ2-3
v_call: TRBV9
clone_size: NA
d_call: TRBD1
cdr3_aa: CASSTTGQGLEFRSTDTQYF
cdr3_nt: TGTGCCAGCAGCACAACGGGACAGGGTCTTGAGTTTCGTAGCACAGATACGCAGTATTTT

j_call: TRBJ2-7
v_call: TRBV18
clone_size: NA
d_call: NA
cdr3_aa: CASSPASYEQYF
cdr3_nt: TGTGCCAGCTCACCGGCCAGCTACGAGCAGTACTTC

j_call: TRBJ1-5
v_call: TRBV6-6
clone_size: NA
d_call: TRBD1
cdr3_aa: CASSLGTGGNQPQHF
cdr3_nt: TGTGCCAGCAGTTTGGGGACAGGGGGCAATCAGCCCCAGCATTTT

j_call: TRBJ2-1
v_call: TRBV6-5
clone_size: NA
d_call: NA
cdr3_aa: CASRSEQGSGEQFF
cdr3_nt: TGTGCCAGCAGATCGGAGCAGGGGTCCGGTGAGCAGTTCTTC

j_call: TRBJ2-1
v_call: TRBV6-4
clone_size: NA
d_call: TRBD1
cdr3_aa: CATRGQGANEQFF
cdr3_nt: TGTGCCACCCGGGGACAGGGGGCAAATGAGCAGTTCTTC

j_call: TRBJ2-4
v_call: TRBV6-5
clone_size: NA
d_call: NA
cdr3_aa: CASSYSSQRENIQYF
cdr3_nt: TGTGCCAGCAGTTACTCGAGCCAGCGTGAAAACATTCAGTACTTC

j_call: TRBJ1-5
v_call: TRBV29-1
clone_size: NA
d_call: NA
cdr3_aa: CSVEVAGPNQPQHF
cdr3_nt: TGCAGCGTTGAAGTGGCGGGACCCAATCAGCCCCAGCATTTT

j_call: TRBJ1-6
v_call: TRBV11-2
clone_size: NA
d_call: NA
cdr3_aa: CASSPRASADNSPLHF
cdr3_nt: TGTGCCAGCAGCCCGCGGGCCTCGGCGGATAATTCACCCCTCCACTTT

j_call: TRBJ1-2
v_call: TRBV2
clone_size: NA
d_call: NA
cdr3_aa: CASSGTANYGYTF
cdr3_nt: TGTGCCAGCAGTGGGACAGCTAACTATGGCTACACCTTC